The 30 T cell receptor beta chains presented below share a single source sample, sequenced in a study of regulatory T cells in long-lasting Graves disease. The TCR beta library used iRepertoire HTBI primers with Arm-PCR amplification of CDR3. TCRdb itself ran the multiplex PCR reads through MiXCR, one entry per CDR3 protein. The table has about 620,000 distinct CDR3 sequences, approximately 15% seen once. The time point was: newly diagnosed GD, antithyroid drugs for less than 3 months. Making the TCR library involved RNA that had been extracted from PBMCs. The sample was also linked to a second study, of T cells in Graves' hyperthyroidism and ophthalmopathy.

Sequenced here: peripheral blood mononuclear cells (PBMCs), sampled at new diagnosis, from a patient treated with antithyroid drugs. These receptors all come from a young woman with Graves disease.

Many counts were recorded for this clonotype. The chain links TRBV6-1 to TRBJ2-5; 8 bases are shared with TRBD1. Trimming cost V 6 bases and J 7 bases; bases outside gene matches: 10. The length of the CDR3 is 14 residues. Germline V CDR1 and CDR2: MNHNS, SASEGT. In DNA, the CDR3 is TGTGCCAGCAGAGGACAGGGACGCGTGGGGACCCAGTACTTC. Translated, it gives CASRGQGRVGTQYF.

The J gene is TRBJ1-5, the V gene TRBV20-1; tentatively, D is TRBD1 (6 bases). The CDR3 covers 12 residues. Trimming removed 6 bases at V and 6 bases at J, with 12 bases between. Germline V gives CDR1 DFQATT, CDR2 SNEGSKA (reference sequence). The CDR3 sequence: CSAAGGPQPQHF. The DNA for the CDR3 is TGCAGTGCCGCCGGGGGGCCTCAGCCCCAGCATTTT.

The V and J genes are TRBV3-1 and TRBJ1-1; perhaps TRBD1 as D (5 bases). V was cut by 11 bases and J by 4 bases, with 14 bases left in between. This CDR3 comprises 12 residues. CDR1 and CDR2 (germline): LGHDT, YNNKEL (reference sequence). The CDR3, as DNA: TGTGCCGTAGGAGGGGCGAGCACTGAAGCTTTCTTT. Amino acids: CAVGGASTEAFF.

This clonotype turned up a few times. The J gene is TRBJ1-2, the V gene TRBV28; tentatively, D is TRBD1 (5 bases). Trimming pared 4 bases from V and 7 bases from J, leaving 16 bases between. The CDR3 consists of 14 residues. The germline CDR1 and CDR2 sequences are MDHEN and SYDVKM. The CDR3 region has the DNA TGTGCCAGCAGTTCAACCCCGCGGGGGGGTGGCTACACCTTC. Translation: CASSSTPRGGGYTF.

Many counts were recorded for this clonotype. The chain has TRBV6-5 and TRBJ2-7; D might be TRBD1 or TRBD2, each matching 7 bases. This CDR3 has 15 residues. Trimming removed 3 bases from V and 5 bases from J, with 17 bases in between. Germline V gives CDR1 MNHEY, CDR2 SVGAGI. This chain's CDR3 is CASSYQGGHPNEQYF. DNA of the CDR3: TGTGCCAGCAGTTATCAGGGGGGGCATCCAAACGAGCAGTACTTC.

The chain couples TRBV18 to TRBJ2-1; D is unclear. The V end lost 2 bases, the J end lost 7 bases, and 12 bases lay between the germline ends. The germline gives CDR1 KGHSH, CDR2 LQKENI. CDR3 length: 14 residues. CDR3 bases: TGTGCCAGCTCACCAGTCCGCGGAAGTAATGAGCAGTTCTTC. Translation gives CASSPVRGSNEQFF.

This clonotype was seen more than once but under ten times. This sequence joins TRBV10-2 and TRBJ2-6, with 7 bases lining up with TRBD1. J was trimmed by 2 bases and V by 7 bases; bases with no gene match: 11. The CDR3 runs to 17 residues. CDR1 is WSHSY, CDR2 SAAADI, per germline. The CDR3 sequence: CASNRQGSPAGANVLTF. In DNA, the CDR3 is TGCGCCAGCAATCGACAGGGATCCCCCGCTGGGGCCAACGTCCTGACTTTC.

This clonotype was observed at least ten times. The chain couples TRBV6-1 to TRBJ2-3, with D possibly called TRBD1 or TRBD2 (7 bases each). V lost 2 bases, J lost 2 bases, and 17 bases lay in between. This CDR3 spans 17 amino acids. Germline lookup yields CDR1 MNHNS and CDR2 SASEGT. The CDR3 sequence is CASSESPGGGPTDTQYF. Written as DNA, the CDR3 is TGTGCCAGCAGTGAAAGCCCAGGGGGGGGCCCCACAGATACGCAGTATTTT.

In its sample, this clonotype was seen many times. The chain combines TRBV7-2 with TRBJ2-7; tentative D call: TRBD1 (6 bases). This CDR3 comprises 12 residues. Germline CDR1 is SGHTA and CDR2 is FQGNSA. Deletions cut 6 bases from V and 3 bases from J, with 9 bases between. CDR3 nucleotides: TGTGCCAGCAGACTACAGGGCTACGAGCAGTACTTC. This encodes CASRLQGYEQYF.

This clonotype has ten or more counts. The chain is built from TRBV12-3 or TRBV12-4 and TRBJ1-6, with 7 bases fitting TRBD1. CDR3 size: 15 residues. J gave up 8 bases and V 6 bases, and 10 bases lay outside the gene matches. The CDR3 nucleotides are TGTGCCAGCAGCCCAGCCGGGACAGTGTATTCACCCCTCCACTTT. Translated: CASSPAGTVYSPLHF.

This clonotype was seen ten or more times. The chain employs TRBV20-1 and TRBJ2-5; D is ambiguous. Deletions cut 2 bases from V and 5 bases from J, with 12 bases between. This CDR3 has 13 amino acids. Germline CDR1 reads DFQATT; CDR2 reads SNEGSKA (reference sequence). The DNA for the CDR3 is TGCAGTGCTAGATCGGGCGTTGCGGAGACCCAGTACTTC. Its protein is CSARSGVAETQYF.

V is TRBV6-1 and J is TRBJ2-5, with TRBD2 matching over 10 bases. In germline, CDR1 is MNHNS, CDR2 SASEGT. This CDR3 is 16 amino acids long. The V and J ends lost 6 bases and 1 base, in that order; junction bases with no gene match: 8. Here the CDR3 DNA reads TGTGCCAGCAGCCAAGGGGGACTAGCGATCCAAGAGACCCAGTACTTC. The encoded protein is CASSQGGLAIQETQYF.

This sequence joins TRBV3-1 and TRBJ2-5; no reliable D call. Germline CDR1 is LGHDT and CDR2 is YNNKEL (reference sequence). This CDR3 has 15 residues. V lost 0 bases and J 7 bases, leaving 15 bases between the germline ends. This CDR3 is CASSQEGRYFGTQYF. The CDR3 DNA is TGTGCCAGCAGCCAAGAGGGTCGTTACTTTGGGACCCAGTACTTC.

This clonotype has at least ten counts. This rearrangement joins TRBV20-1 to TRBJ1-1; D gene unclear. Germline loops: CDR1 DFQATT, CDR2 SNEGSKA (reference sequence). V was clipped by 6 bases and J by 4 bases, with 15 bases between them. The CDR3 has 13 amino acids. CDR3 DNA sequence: TGCAGTGCCCCCTATTGGGTCAGCACTGAAGCTTTCTTT. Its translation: CSAPYWVSTEAFF.

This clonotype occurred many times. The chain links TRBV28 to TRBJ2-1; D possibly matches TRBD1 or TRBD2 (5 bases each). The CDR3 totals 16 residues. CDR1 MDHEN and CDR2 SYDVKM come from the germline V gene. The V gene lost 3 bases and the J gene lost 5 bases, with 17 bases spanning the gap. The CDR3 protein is CASSLGPSVGDNEQFF. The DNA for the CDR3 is TGTGCCAGCAGTTTGGGGCCCAGCGTGGGGGACAATGAGCAGTTCTTC.

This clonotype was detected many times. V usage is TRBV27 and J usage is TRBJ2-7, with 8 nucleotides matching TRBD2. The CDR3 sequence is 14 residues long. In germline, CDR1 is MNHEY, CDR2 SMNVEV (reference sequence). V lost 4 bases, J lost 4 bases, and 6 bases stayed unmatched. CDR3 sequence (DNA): TGTGCCAGCAGTTCCGGACAGCGGGGGTACGAGCAGTACTTC. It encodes CASSSGQRGYEQYF.

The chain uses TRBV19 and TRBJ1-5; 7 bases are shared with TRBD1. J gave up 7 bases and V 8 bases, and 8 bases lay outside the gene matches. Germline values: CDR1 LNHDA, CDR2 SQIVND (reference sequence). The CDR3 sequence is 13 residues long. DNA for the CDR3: TGTGCCAGTGGCAAACAGGGGTCGCAGCCCCAGCATTTT. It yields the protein CASGKQGSQPQHF.

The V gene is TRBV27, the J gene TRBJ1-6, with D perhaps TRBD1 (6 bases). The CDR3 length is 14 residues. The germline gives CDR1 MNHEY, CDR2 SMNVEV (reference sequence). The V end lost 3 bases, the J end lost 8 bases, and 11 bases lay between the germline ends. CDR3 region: CASSFTGHDSPLHF. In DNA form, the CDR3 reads TGTGCCAGCAGTTTTACAGGGCACGATTCACCCCTCCACTTT.

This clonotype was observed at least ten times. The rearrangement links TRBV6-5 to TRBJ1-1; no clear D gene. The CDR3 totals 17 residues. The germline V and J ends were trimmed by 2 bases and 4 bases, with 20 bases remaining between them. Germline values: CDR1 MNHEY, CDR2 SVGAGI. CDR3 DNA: TGTGCCAGCAGTTACGGCGGAGGCCACCGTTCGGGCACTGAAGCTTTCTTT. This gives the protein CASSYGGGHRSGTEAFF.

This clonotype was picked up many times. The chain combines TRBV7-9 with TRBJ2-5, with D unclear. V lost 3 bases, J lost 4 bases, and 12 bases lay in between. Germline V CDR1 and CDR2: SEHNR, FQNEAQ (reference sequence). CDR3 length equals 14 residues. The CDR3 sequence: CASSLLDHRETQYF. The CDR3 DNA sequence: TGTGCCAGCAGCTTGTTGGACCACCGAGAGACCCAGTACTTC. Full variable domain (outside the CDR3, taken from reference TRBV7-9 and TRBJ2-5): DTGVSQNPRHKITKRGQNVTFRCDPISEHNRLYWYRQTLGQGPEFLTYFQNEAQLEKSRLLSDRFSAERPKGSFSTLEIQRTEQGDSAMYLCASSLLDHRETQYFGPGTRLLVL.

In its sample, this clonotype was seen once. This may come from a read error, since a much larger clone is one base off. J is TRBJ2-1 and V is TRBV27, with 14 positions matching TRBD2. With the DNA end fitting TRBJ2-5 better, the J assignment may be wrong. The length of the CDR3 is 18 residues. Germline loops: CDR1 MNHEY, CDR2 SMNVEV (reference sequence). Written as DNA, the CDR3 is TGTGTCACCCTCGGATCGGGACTAGCGGGAGCAGGAAGAGAGACCCAGTACTTC. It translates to CVTLGSGLAGAGRETQYF.

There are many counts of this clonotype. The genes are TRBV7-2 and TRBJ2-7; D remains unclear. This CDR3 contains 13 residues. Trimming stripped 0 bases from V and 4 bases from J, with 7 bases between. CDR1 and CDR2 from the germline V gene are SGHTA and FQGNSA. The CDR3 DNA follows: TGTGCCAGCAGCTTAGCCGTACAGTACGAGCAGTACTTC. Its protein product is CASSLAVQYEQYF.

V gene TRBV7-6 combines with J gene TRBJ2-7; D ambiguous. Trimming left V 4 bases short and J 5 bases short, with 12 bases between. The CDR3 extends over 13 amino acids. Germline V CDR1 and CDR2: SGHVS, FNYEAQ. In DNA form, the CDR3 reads TGTGCCAGCAGCTGGGCGGCGGCGGACGAGCAGTACTTC. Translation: CASSWAAADEQYF.

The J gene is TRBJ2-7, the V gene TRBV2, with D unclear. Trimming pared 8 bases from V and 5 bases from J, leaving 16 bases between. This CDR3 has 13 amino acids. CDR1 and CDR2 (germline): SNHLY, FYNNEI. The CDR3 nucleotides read TGTGCCAGCCAACTTCAAAAGCGAGACGAGCAGTACTTC. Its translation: CASQLQKRDEQYF.

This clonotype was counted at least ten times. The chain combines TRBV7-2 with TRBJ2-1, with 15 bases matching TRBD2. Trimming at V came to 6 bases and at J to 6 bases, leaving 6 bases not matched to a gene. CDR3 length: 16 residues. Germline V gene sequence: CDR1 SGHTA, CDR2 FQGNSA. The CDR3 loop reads CASSRTSGGGINEQFF. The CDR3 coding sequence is TGTGCCAGCAGTCGGACTAGCGGGGGGGGGATCAATGAGCAGTTCTTC. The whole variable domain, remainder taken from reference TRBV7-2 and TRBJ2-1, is GAGVSQSPSNKVTEKGKDVELRCDPISGHTALYWYRQSLGQGLEFLIYFQGNSAPDKSGLPSDRFSAERTGGSVSTLTIQRTQQEDSAVYLCASSRTSGGGINEQFFGPGTRLTVL.

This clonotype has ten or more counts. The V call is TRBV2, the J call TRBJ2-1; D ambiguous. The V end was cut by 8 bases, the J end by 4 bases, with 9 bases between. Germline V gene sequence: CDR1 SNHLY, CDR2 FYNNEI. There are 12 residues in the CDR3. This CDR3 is CASLERYNEQFF. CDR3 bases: TGTGCCAGCCTCGAACGGTACAATGAGCAGTTCTTC.

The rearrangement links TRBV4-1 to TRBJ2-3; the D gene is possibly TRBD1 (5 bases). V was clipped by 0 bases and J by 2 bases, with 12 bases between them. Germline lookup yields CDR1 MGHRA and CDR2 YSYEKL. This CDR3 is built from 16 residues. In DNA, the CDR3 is TGCGCCAGCAGCCAAGATCAAACAGGTTACACAGATACGCAGTATTTT. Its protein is CASSQDQTGYTDTQYF.

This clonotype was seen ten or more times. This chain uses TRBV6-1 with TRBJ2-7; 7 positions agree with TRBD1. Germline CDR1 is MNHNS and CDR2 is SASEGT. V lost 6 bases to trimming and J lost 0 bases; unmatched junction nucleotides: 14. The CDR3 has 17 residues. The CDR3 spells CASSSPPGAGGSYEQYF. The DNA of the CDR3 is TGTGCCAGCAGCTCACCGCCCGGGGCAGGGGGCTCCTACGAGCAGTACTTC.

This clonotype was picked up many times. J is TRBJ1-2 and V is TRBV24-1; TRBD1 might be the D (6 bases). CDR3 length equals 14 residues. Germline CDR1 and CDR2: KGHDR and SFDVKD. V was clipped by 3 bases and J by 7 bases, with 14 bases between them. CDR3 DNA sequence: TGTGCCACCAGTGATCCAACAGGGATTGGTGGCTACACCTTC. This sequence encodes CATSDPTGIGGYTF.

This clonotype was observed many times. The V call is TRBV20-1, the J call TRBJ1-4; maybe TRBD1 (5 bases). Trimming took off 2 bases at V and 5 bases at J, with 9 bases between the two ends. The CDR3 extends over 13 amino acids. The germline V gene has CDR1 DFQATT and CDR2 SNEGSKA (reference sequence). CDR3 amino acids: CSARLGANEKLFF. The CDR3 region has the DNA TGCAGTGCTAGATTAGGGGCGAATGAAAAACTGTTTTTT.